A selection of T cell receptor beta chains follows, all from one sample in a study of cytomegalovirus exposure and HLA in healthy donors. The assay was immunoSEQ multiplex PCR, and TCRdb's table has in-frame clones only and misses some. In the table there are approximately 150,000 clones, over 75% of which are singletons. The sequencing input was PBMCs. The receptors shown here come from a man aged 45-65 years in good health and CMV-seropositive. CDR3s include the opening cysteine and the closing phenylalanine or tryptophan. Fields, in order: clone size, J gene, CDR3 length, D gene, V gene, CDR3 DNA, CDR3 protein. A D gene is named only where the DNA matches it firmly. Rows give clone size only sometimes, using once, few, many, or a class for an expanded clone.

clone size: NA
J gene: TRBJ2-1
CDR3 length: 14
D gene: NA
V gene: TRBV5-1
CDR3 DNA: TGCGCCAGCAGCTCACAGGCGTCCTACAATGAGCAGTTCTTC
CDR3 protein: CASSSQASYNEQFF

clone size: NA
J gene: TRBJ1-5
CDR3 length: 15
D gene: NA
V gene: TRBV6-6
CDR3 DNA: TGTGCCAGCAGTTACTCACCCAGGGACAATCAGCCCCAGCATTTT
CDR3 protein: CASSYSPRDNQPQHF

clone size: NA
J gene: TRBJ2-1
CDR3 length: 16
D gene: TRBD1
V gene: TRBV5-4
CDR3 DNA: TGTGCCAGCAGCCGAGCCGGGACAGGGGACCACAATGAGCAGTTCTTC
CDR3 protein: CASSRAGTGDHNEQFF

clone size: NA
J gene: TRBJ2-2
CDR3 length: 14
D gene: TRBD2
V gene: TRBV29-1
CDR3 DNA: TGCAGCGTTGACGGGACTAGGAGCACCGGGGAGCTGTTTTTT
CDR3 protein: CSVDGTRSTGELFF

clone size: NA
J gene: TRBJ1-5
CDR3 length: 16
D gene: TRBD1
V gene: TRBV28
CDR3 DNA: TGTGCCAGCAGTTTCCGGGGGACAGGGAGAAATCAGCCCCAGCATTTT
CDR3 protein: CASSFRGTGRNQPQHF

clone size: NA
J gene: TRBJ2-7
CDR3 length: 13
D gene: NA
V gene: TRBV5-6
CDR3 DNA: TGTGCCAGCAGCTTGGGGTCCTACTACGAGCAGTACTTC
CDR3 protein: CASSLGSYYEQYF

clone size: NA
J gene: TRBJ2-7
CDR3 length: 14
D gene: NA
V gene: TRBV4-2
CDR3 DNA: TGTGCCAGCAGCCAAGACAATAGGGGCCCACGGTGGTACTTC
CDR3 protein: CASSQDNRGPRWYF

clone size: NA
J gene: TRBJ2-4
CDR3 length: 16
D gene: TRBD2
V gene: TRBV10-3
CDR3 DNA: TGTGCCATCAGTGAGTCGGGACTAGCGGGAAGGAACATTCAGTACTTC
CDR3 protein: CAISESGLAGRNIQYF

clone size: few
J gene: TRBJ2-7
CDR3 length: 13
D gene: NA
V gene: TRBV2
CDR3 DNA: TGTGCCAGCAGTGTTGGTAGATCCTGGGAGCAGTACTTC
CDR3 protein: CASSVGRSWEQYF

clone size: NA
J gene: TRBJ1-2
CDR3 length: 14
D gene: TRBD1
V gene: TRBV28
CDR3 DNA: TGTGCCAGCAGTTTTTACGACAGGGGCAATGGCTACACCTTC
CDR3 protein: CASSFYDRGNGYTF

clone size: NA
J gene: TRBJ2-5
CDR3 length: 13
D gene: NA
V gene: TRBV5-1
CDR3 DNA: TGCGCCAGCAGTAAAGGATCAGGAGAGACCCAGTACTTC
CDR3 protein: CASSKGSGETQYF

clone size: NA
J gene: TRBJ1-5
CDR3 length: 12
D gene: NA
V gene: TRBV4-2
CDR3 DNA: TGTGCCAGCAGCCAAGGAAGCCAGCCCCAGCATTTT
CDR3 protein: CASSQGSQPQHF

clone size: NA
J gene: TRBJ2-5
CDR3 length: 15
D gene: NA
V gene: TRBV30
CDR3 DNA: TGTGCCTGGAGTGTACGGAGGGGACCCCAAGAGACCCAGTACTTC
CDR3 protein: CAWSVRRGPQETQYF

clone size: NA
J gene: TRBJ2-1
CDR3 length: 14
D gene: TRBD2
V gene: TRBV6-5
CDR3 DNA: TGTGCCAGCAGTTACTCGGCACTAGCGAATGAGCAGTTCTTC
CDR3 protein: CASSYSALANEQFF

clone size: NA
J gene: TRBJ1-3
CDR3 length: 17
D gene: TRBD1
V gene: TRBV9
CDR3 DNA: TGTGCCAGCAGCATCTCCGGGACAGGTGCTTCTGGAAACACCATATATTTT
CDR3 protein: CASSISGTGASGNTIYF

clone size: NA
J gene: TRBJ2-7
CDR3 length: 14
D gene: TRBD1
V gene: TRBV6-5
CDR3 DNA: TGTGCCAGCAGTAAGGACAGGGGGCATAACGAGCAGTACTTC
CDR3 protein: CASSKDRGHNEQYF

clone size: NA
J gene: TRBJ2-1
CDR3 length: 16
D gene: TRBD2
V gene: TRBV5-4
CDR3 DNA: TGTGCCAGCAGCCCTAAAGGCGGGGGTAATTACAATGAGCAGTTCTTC
CDR3 protein: CASSPKGGGNYNEQFF

clone size: NA
J gene: TRBJ2-1
CDR3 length: 15
D gene: NA
V gene: TRBV6-6
CDR3 DNA: TGTGCCAGCAAGAGGACAACCAGCTCCTACAATGAGCAGTTCTTC
CDR3 protein: CASKRTTSSYNEQFF

clone size: NA
J gene: TRBJ2-5
CDR3 length: 15
D gene: TRBD1
V gene: TRBV7-3
CDR3 DNA: TGTGCCAGCAGCTCCTCCGGGACAGGGCAAGAGACCCAGTACTTC
CDR3 protein: CASSSSGTGQETQYF

clone size: NA
J gene: TRBJ1-5
CDR3 length: 13
D gene: NA
V gene: TRBV30
CDR3 DNA: TGTGCCTGGAGCCAGGATAGCAATCAGCCCCAGCATTTT
CDR3 protein: CAWSQDSNQPQHF

clone size: NA
J gene: TRBJ2-7
CDR3 length: 14
D gene: TRBD1
V gene: TRBV4-3
CDR3 DNA: TGCGCCAGCAGCCTGGGACAGAGCTCCTACGAGCAGTACTTC
CDR3 protein: CASSLGQSSYEQYF

clone size: NA
J gene: TRBJ2-7
CDR3 length: 14
D gene: NA
V gene: TRBV5-1
CDR3 DNA: TGCGCCAGCAGAGAGGCGGGGGCCTCCTACGAGCAGTACTTC
CDR3 protein: CASREAGASYEQYF

clone size: NA
J gene: TRBJ2-7
CDR3 length: 11
D gene: TRBD1
V gene: TRBV20-1
CDR3 DNA: TGCAGTGCTAGGCCCGACAGGGGGCAGTACTTC
CDR3 protein: CSARPDRGQYF

clone size: NA
J gene: TRBJ1-1
CDR3 length: 13
D gene: TRBD1
V gene: TRBV29-1
CDR3 DNA: TGCAGCGTGGGACAGGGGGATTACACTGAAGCTTTCTTT
CDR3 protein: CSVGQGDYTEAFF

clone size: NA
J gene: TRBJ2-2
CDR3 length: 15
D gene: NA
V gene: TRBV4-1
CDR3 DNA: TGCGCCAGCAGCCATATGGGGGCCGCGATCGGGGAGCTGTTTTTT
CDR3 protein: CASSHMGAAIGELFF

clone size: NA
J gene: TRBJ2-2
CDR3 length: 14
D gene: TRBD2
V gene: TRBV9
CDR3 DNA: TGTGCCAGCAGCGTGCGAGCGGGGACCGGGGAGCTGTTTTTT
CDR3 protein: CASSVRAGTGELFF

clone size: NA
J gene: TRBJ2-3
CDR3 length: 14
D gene: NA
V gene: TRBV7-6
CDR3 DNA: TGTGCCAGCAGCACCCGGGGGAGCACAGATACGCAGTATTTT
CDR3 protein: CASSTRGSTDTQYF

clone size: NA
J gene: TRBJ1-5
CDR3 length: 15
D gene: NA
V gene: TRBV5-1
CDR3 DNA: TGCGCCAGCAGCCCATTCGGGGTGAGGGATCAGCCCCAGCATTTT
CDR3 protein: CASSPFGVRDQPQHF

clone size: NA
J gene: TRBJ1-4
CDR3 length: 15
D gene: NA
V gene: TRBV4-1
CDR3 DNA: TGCGCCAGCAGCCAAAGGGGTTTGTGGGGTGAAAAACTGTTTTTT
CDR3 protein: CASSQRGLWGEKLFF

clone size: NA
J gene: TRBJ2-7
CDR3 length: 13
D gene: TRBD1
V gene: TRBV29-1
CDR3 DNA: TGCAGCGTCTCCGGGACAGATACCTACGAGCAGTACTTC
CDR3 protein: CSVSGTDTYEQYF

clone size: NA
J gene: TRBJ2-7
CDR3 length: 15
D gene: TRBD1
V gene: TRBV6-1
CDR3 DNA: TGTGCCAGCAGGGAGGGTTGGACAGGGGCCTACGAGCAGTACTTC
CDR3 protein: CASREGWTGAYEQYF

clone size: NA
J gene: TRBJ2-5
CDR3 length: 16
D gene: NA
V gene: TRBV5-1
CDR3 DNA: TGCGCCAGCAGCTTGGGAGTGGCAGGAGAAGGGGAGGCCCAGTACTTC
CDR3 protein: CASSLGVAGEGEAQYF

clone size: NA
J gene: TRBJ2-6
CDR3 length: 16
D gene: NA
V gene: TRBV2
CDR3 DNA: TGTGCCAGCCGGGTCGGCGGTGGCTCTGGGGCCAACGTCCTGACTTTC
CDR3 protein: CASRVGGGSGANVLTF

clone size: NA
J gene: TRBJ1-1
CDR3 length: 12
D gene: NA
V gene: TRBV7-8
CDR3 DNA: TGTGCCAGCAGCCCGGGGGGGACTGAAGCTTTCTTT
CDR3 protein: CASSPGGTEAFF

clone size: NA
J gene: TRBJ1-4
CDR3 length: 14
D gene: TRBD1
V gene: TRBV9
CDR3 DNA: TGTGCCAGCAGCGGACAGGGGGTGCGAGAAAAACTGTTTTTT
CDR3 protein: CASSGQGVREKLFF

clone size: NA
J gene: TRBJ2-7
CDR3 length: 15
D gene: TRBD2
V gene: TRBV5-5
CDR3 DNA: TGTGCCAGCAGCTCTCCCGGGACTGGAGCGGGAGAGCAGTACTTC
CDR3 protein: CASSSPGTGAGEQYF

clone size: NA
J gene: TRBJ2-5
CDR3 length: 14
D gene: TRBD2
V gene: TRBV6-5
CDR3 DNA: TGTGCCAGCAGTAGCGGGAACCCTACAGAGACCCAGTACTTC
CDR3 protein: CASSSGNPTETQYF

clone size: NA
J gene: TRBJ2-7
CDR3 length: 12
D gene: NA
V gene: TRBV6-1
CDR3 DNA: TGTGCCAGCAGTGAGACTTCCTACGAGCAGTACTTC
CDR3 protein: CASSETSYEQYF

clone size: NA
J gene: TRBJ1-2
CDR3 length: 15
D gene: TRBD1
V gene: TRBV6-5
CDR3 DNA: TGTGCCAGCAGCCTCAGGGAGGGGACAGGCTATGGCTACACCTTC
CDR3 protein: CASSLREGTGYGYTF

clone size: NA
J gene: TRBJ2-7
CDR3 length: 16
D gene: NA
V gene: TRBV6-6
CDR3 DNA: TGTGCCAGCAGGAACTGGAGGACTGGACCCTCCTACGAGCAGTACTTC
CDR3 protein: CASRNWRTGPSYEQYF

clone size: NA
J gene: TRBJ1-5
CDR3 length: 14
D gene: NA
V gene: TRBV7-9
CDR3 DNA: TGTGCCAGCAGCCGAAGGGGTGCCAATCAGCCCCAGCATTTT
CDR3 protein: CASSRRGANQPQHF

clone size: NA
J gene: TRBJ2-1
CDR3 length: 14
D gene: NA
V gene: TRBV28
CDR3 DNA: TGTGCCAGCAGTTACGGGGGGCCTAACAATGAGCAGTTCTTC
CDR3 protein: CASSYGGPNNEQFF

clone size: NA
J gene: TRBJ2-7
CDR3 length: 11
D gene: NA
V gene: TRBV5-1
CDR3 DNA: TGCGCCAGGTTTTTGCGGTACGAGCAGTACTTC
CDR3 protein: CARFLRYEQYF

clone size: NA
J gene: TRBJ2-7
CDR3 length: 13
D gene: NA
V gene: TRBV10-2
CDR3 DNA: TGCGCCAGCAGAGGGACTGGATCCTACGAGCAGTACTTC
CDR3 protein: CASRGTGSYEQYF

clone size: NA
J gene: TRBJ1-4
CDR3 length: 19
D gene: TRBD1
V gene: TRBV11-2
CDR3 DNA: TGTGCCAGCAGCTTAACGTTTGGGACAGGGGTATTTTGGGATGAAAAACTGTTTTTT
CDR3 protein: CASSLTFGTGVFWDEKLFF

clone size: NA
J gene: TRBJ2-3
CDR3 length: 15
D gene: NA
V gene: TRBV6-4
CDR3 DNA: TGTGCCAGCAGTGCCCTCCCTAGTAACGCAGATACGCAGTATTTT
CDR3 protein: CASSALPSNADTQYF

clone size: NA
J gene: TRBJ1-5
CDR3 length: 14
D gene: TRBD1
V gene: TRBV27
CDR3 DNA: TGTGCCAGCAGTTTCGGCAGGGGGACTCAGCCCCAGCATTTT
CDR3 protein: CASSFGRGTQPQHF

clone size: NA
J gene: TRBJ2-3
CDR3 length: 15
D gene: TRBD2
V gene: TRBV5-4
CDR3 DNA: TGTGCCAGCAGGTCCGGGACTAGCGGCACAGATACGCAGTATTTT
CDR3 protein: CASRSGTSGTDTQYF

clone size: few
J gene: TRBJ2-7
CDR3 length: 14
D gene: TRBD1
V gene: TRBV28
CDR3 DNA: TGTGCCAGCAGTCCCCTGGGACAGGGCGGGGAGCAGTACTTC
CDR3 protein: CASSPLGQGGEQYF

clone size: NA
J gene: TRBJ1-1
CDR3 length: 14
D gene: NA
V gene: TRBV7-2
CDR3 DNA: TGTGCCAGCAGCTTATCGGGAGCGAACACTGAAGCTTTCTTT
CDR3 protein: CASSLSGANTEAFF

clone size: NA
J gene: TRBJ1-1
CDR3 length: 15
D gene: NA
V gene: TRBV18
CDR3 DNA: TGTGCCAGCTCACCGATGGCGCAGTGGGGCCTTGAAGCTTTCTTT
CDR3 protein: CASSPMAQWGLEAFF

clone size: NA
J gene: TRBJ2-7
CDR3 length: 16
D gene: TRBD2
V gene: TRBV27
CDR3 DNA: TGTGCCAGCAGTCGCGGGGGGGAGGCCGGGTCCTACGAGCAGTACTTC
CDR3 protein: CASSRGGEAGSYEQYF

clone size: NA
J gene: TRBJ1-4
CDR3 length: 16
D gene: TRBD1
V gene: TRBV25-1
CDR3 DNA: TGTGCCAGCAGTGGCAGGGGGCTTGCAACTAATGAAAAACTGTTTTTT
CDR3 protein: CASSGRGLATNEKLFF

clone size: NA
J gene: TRBJ2-1
CDR3 length: 11
D gene: TRBD2
V gene: TRBV28
CDR3 DNA: TGTGCCAGCAGTTTATTGGGGGGGACGTTCTTC
CDR3 protein: CASSLLGGTFF

clone size: NA
J gene: TRBJ2-1
CDR3 length: 13
D gene: TRBD1
V gene: TRBV9
CDR3 DNA: TGTGCCAGCAGCGGGGGGACAGGGAATGAGCAGTTCTTC
CDR3 protein: CASSGGTGNEQFF